Following are 20 T cell receptor beta chains from one sample sequenced in a study of T cell responses to AZD1222 COVID-19 vaccine. TCRdb's table, derived via immunoSEQ multiplex PCR, lists solely in-frame clones and lacks some. The profile covers 75,000 to 85,000 clones, with roughly 80% appearing a single time and roughly 28% taken by the ten largest. This sample comprised peripheral blood, obtained 28 days after the second dose of the MenACWY control vaccine. The receptor set was obtained from an adult who received the MenACWY meningococcal vaccine as a control.

The gene calls are TRBV5-4 and TRBJ1-1; possible D gene TRBD1, 5 bases. CDR1 SGHNT and CDR2 YYREEE come from the germline V gene (reference sequence). The CDR3 loop spans 14 amino acids. V shed 4 bases and J shed 1 base, with 11 bases lying between them. This chain's CDR3 is CASSPGTSNTEAFF. The CDR3 DNA reads as TGTGCCAGCAGCCCCGGGACTTCGAACACTGAAGCTTTCTTT.

This rearrangement joins TRBV7-9 to TRBJ1-3; TRBD1 is a possible D gene (5 bases). Trimming cost V 5 bases and J 3 bases, with 23 bases left between them. The CDR3 sequence is 18 residues long. Germline-derived CDR1 and CDR2 are SEHNR and FQNEAQ (reference sequence). The CDR3 sequence is CASSPVSEVGTFGNTIYF. CDR3 nucleotides: TGTGCCAGCAGCCCGGTGTCAGAGGTGGGGACGTTTGGAAACACCATATATTTT.

The chain couples TRBV18 to TRBJ2-3; D is undetermined. Deletions cut 2 bases from V and 0 bases from J, with 6 bases between. Germline V CDR1 and CDR2: KGHSH, LQKENI. CDR3 length: 14 residues. CDR3 amino acids: CASSPNLSTDTQYF. Written as DNA, the CDR3 is TGTGCCAGCTCACCAAACTTAAGCACAGATACGCAGTATTTT.

V and J are TRBV11-2 and TRBJ1-2, with D unresolved. Trimming took 2 bases from V and 8 from J, leaving 18 bases between them. The CDR3 length is 15 residues. CDR1 is SGHAT and CDR2 is FQNNGV in the germline V gene. CDR3 sequence reads: CASSLIENAGSGYTF. The CDR3 nucleotides are TGTGCCAGCAGCTTAATTGAGAATGCGGGGTCCGGCTACACCTTC.

This sequence joins TRBV18 and TRBJ2-7; no clear D gene. The CDR3 length is 13 residues. Germline lookup yields CDR1 KGHSH and CDR2 LQKENI. The germline V and J ends were trimmed by 5 bases and 2 bases, with 10 bases remaining between them. Here the CDR3 reads CASSSTDTYEQYF. The CDR3 DNA follows: TGTGCCAGCTCATCGACGGATACCTACGAGCAGTACTTC. Full variable domain (missing parts from reference TRBV18 and TRBJ2-7): NAGVMQNPRHLVRRRGQEARLRCSPMKGHSHVYWYRQLPEEGLKFMVYLQKENIIDESGMPKERFSAEFPKEGPSILRIQQVVRGDSAAYFCASSSTDTYEQYFGPGTRLTVT.

The chain employs TRBV5-1 and TRBJ2-3; D uncertain. Per the germline V gene, CDR1 is SGHRS and CDR2 is YFSETQ. Trimming shortened V by 2 bases and J by 2 bases, and 9 bases separated the two germline ends. The CDR3 totals 14 residues. This CDR3 is CASSFLSPTDTQYF. CDR3 nucleotide sequence: TGCGCCAGCAGCTTCCTATCCCCCACAGATACGCAGTATTTT.

This clone came up a few times. The CDR3 region has the DNA TGTGCCAGCAGTGAAGGAGATTGGGAGTATGGCTACACCTTC. This sequence encodes CASSEGDWEYGYTF. This chain links TRBV2 with TRBJ1-2, with D unclear. CDR1 is SNHLY and CDR2 is FYNNEI in the germline V gene. V was pared by 1 base and J by 5 bases, with 11 bases between. The CDR3 totals 14 residues.

In its sample, this clone was seen once. This rearrangement joins TRBV15 to TRBJ2-2; perhaps TRBD1 as D (6 bases). In germline, CDR1 is LNHNV, CDR2 YYDKDF (reference sequence). The length of the CDR3 is 14 residues. V lost 6 bases and J 7 bases, leaving 15 bases between the germline ends. The CDR3 protein is CATSPDSSGGELFF. CDR3 coding DNA: TGTGCCACCAGTCCGGACAGTTCTGGCGGGGAGCTGTTTTTT.

The chain employs TRBV9 and TRBJ2-5; D tentatively fits TRBD1 or TRBD2 (5 bases each). Trimming stripped 4 bases from V and 2 bases from J, with 12 bases between. The CDR3 contains 14 residues. CDR1 and CDR2 (germline): SGDLS, YYNGEE. CDR3 region: CASSPRDGQETQYF. CDR3 nucleotides: TGTGCCAGCAGCCCCCGGGACGGACAAGAGACCCAGTACTTC.

A word on this clone: Different DNA sequences within this sample yield the same CDR3. The chain has TRBV7-3 and TRBJ1-1; a possible D gene is TRBD1 (6 bases). The ends were cut back, 4 bases at V and 1 base at J, with 7 bases in the middle. This CDR3 has 13 amino acids. Germline CDR1 is SGHTA and CDR2 is FQGTGA. As DNA, the CDR3 is TGTGCCAGCAGCTCGACAGGGAACACTGAAGCTTTCTTT. Amino acids: CASSSTGNTEAFF.

This clone showed up just a few times. The chain carries TRBV6-5 and TRBJ1-4; 8 positions match TRBD1. CDR1 is MNHEY and CDR2 is SVGAGI in the germline V gene. There are 14 residues in the CDR3. The trim removed 6 bases at V and 8 bases at J, leaving 8 bases unmatched. The CDR3 DNA follows: TGTGCCAGCAGCCTAGGACACAGGGGGGAAAAACTGTTTTTT. Protein: CASSLGHRGEKLFF.

The J gene is TRBJ2-7, the V gene TRBV2, with 8 bases fitting TRBD1. This CDR3 is 14 amino acids long. The V gene's germline CDR1 is SNHLY and CDR2 FYNNEI. J lost 0 bases, V lost 9 bases, and 7 bases had no gene match. CDR3 in amino acids: CARDKDRDSYEQYF. DNA for the CDR3: TGTGCCAGAGACAAGGACAGGGACTCCTACGAGCAGTACTTC.

About this clone itself: One end of the junction is discordant with germline, which a read error may explain. The chain couples TRBV5-5 to TRBJ1-5; no clear D. The CDR3 runs to 14 residues. Germline V gene data show CDR1 as SGHKS and CDR2 as YYEKEE (reference sequence). For the CDR3, the DNA is TGTGCCAGCAGCCCCTATGGTAGCGATCAGCCCCAGCATTTT. Protein product: CASSPYGSDQPQHF.

The V gene is TRBV29-1, the J gene TRBJ1-2; D possibly corresponds to TRBD1 (5 bases). CDR1 is SQVTM, CDR2 ANQGSEA, per germline. V shed 4 bases and J shed 9 bases, with 12 bases lying between them. The CDR3 contains 11 residues. CDR3 bases: TGCAGCGTTGCATCGACAGTGAGCTACACCTTC. Amino acid sequence: CSVASTVSYTF.

This clone came up once. V usage is TRBV30 and J usage is TRBJ2-6; D is unclear. The V gene lost 5 bases and the J gene lost 0 bases, with 5 bases spanning the gap. CDR1 and CDR2 (germline): GTSNPN, SVGIG (reference sequence). The CDR3 contains 13 residues. This CDR3 is CAWGYSGANVLTF. As DNA, the CDR3 is TGTGCCTGGGGTTACTCTGGGGCCAACGTCCTGACTTTC. The complete variable domain, with remaining parts taken from reference TRBV30 and TRBJ2-6, reads SQTIHQWPATLVQPVGSPLSLECTVEGTSNPNLYWYRQAAGRGLQLLFYSVGIGQISSEVPQNLSASRPQDRQFILSSKKLLLSDSGFYLCAWGYSGANVLTFGAGSRLTVL.

The genes are TRBV6-4 and TRBJ1-4, with 7 bases matching TRBD1. The CDR3 covers 16 residues. The germline CDR1 and CDR2 sequences are MRHNA and SNTAGT. V was pared by 5 bases and J by 8 bases, with 14 bases of the junction left unmatched. Here the CDR3 DNA reads TGTGCCAGCAGTCCAGGGGGAGACCTATCGTGGGAAAAACTGTTTTTT. This encodes CASSPGGDLSWEKLFF.

This chain connects TRBV6-1 to TRBJ2-1, with 12 bases that match TRBD2. The CDR3 has 15 amino acids. The V segment lost 2 bases and the J segment 4 bases; nucleotides outside the gene matches: 0. Per the germline V gene, CDR1 is MNHNS and CDR2 is SASEGT. Written as DNA, the CDR3 is TGTGCCAGCAGTGAACTAGCGGGAGGGTACAATGAGCAGTTCTTC. Protein: CASSELAGGYNEQFF.

The genes are TRBV9 and TRBJ1-4, with D hard to call. This CDR3 is 14 amino acids long. Per the germline V gene, CDR1 is SGDLS and CDR2 is YYNGEE. Trimming removed 0 bases at V and 0 bases at J, with 3 bases between. CDR3 DNA: TGTGCCAGCAGCGTAGCGGCAACTAATGAAAAACTGTTTTTT. Protein product: CASSVAATNEKLFF.

The chain couples TRBV4-1 to TRBJ2-1, with D hard to call. The V and J ends lost 3 bases and 0 bases respectively, with 21 bases between them. The germline CDR1 and CDR2 sequences are MGHRA and YSYEKL. The CDR3 length is 19 residues. CDR3 coding DNA: TGCGCCAGCAGCCAGGAAAGAAGATCGGCAGGAAGCTCCTACAATGAGCAGTTCTTC. Protein product: CASSQERRSAGSSYNEQFF.

The chain is built from TRBV4-2 and TRBJ2-1, with a tentative D call TRBD2 (7 bases). Trimming took 4 bases from V and 0 from J, leaving 16 bases between them. The V gene's germline CDR1 is LGHNA and CDR2 YNFKEQ. The CDR3 has 17 residues. This chain's CDR3 is CASSRVKGGPSYNEQFF. CDR3 coding DNA: TGTGCCAGCAGCCGAGTGAAGGGGGGGCCCTCCTACAATGAGCAGTTCTTC.